This T cell receptor (beta chain) was identified in a study of shared clonotypes between healthy human individuals. Profiled with immunoSEQ multiplex PCR; TCRdb holds only in-frame clones, not every one. The sample lists 2 million to 2.5 million clones, almost 96% occurring once. Germline CDR1 SEHNR, CDR2 FQNEAQ (reference sequence). This CDR3 is built from 16 residues. Trimming cost V 3 bases and J 3 bases, with 14 bases left between them. The sequence came from a young man in good health. Sequenced material: naive CD4+ T cells sorted from blood. Subset denoted: CD45RA+ positively selected. J is TRBJ2-2 and V is TRBV7-9; D is perhaps TRBD1 (5 bases). CDR3 amino acids: CASSLQGSADTGELFF. DNA for the CDR3: TGTGCCAGCAGCTTGCAGGGAAGCGCCGACACCGGGGAGCTGTTTTTT. The full variable domain, in which reference TRBV7-9 and TRBJ2-2 provide the parts outside the CDR3, is DTGVSQNPRHKITKRGQNVTFRCDPISEHNRLYWYRQTLGQGPEFLTYFQNEAQLEKSRLLSDRFSAERPKGSFSTLEIQRTEQGDSAMYLCASSLQGSADTGELFFGEGSRLTVL.